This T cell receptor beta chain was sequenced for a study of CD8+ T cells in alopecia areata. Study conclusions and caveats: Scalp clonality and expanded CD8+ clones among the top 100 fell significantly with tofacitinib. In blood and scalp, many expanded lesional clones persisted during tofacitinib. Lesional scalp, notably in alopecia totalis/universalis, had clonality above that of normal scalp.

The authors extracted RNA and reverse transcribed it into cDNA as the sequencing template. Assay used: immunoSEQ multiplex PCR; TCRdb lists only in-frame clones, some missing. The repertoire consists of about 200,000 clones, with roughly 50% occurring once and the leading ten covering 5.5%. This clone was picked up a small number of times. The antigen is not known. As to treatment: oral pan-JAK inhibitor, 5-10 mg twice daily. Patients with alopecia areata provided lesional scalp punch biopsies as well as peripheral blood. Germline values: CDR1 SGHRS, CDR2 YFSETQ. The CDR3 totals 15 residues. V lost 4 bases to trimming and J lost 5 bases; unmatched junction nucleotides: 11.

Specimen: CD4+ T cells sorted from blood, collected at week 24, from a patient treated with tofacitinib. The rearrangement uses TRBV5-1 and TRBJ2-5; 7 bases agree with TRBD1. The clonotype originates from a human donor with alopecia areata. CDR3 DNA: TGCGCCAGCAGCATCGGACAGGCCGCCGGGGAGACCCAGTACTTC. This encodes CASSIGQAAGETQYF. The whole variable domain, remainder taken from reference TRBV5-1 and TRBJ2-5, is KAGVTQTPRYLIKTRGQQVTLSCSPISGHRSVSWYQQTPGQGLQFLFEYFSETQRNKGNFPGRFSGRQFSNSRSEMNVSTLELGDSALYLCASSIGQAAGETQYFGPGTRLLVL.